This section outlines one T cell receptor (beta chain) sequence together with its context. This clonotype has a handful of counts. No cognate antigen has been identified for it. No much larger clone is present one base from it, and per-base qualities are unavailable. TCR beta repertoires were profiled from peripheral blood of 13 young patients with multiple sclerosis to demonstrate the VDJtools post-analysis software. The multiple sclerosis patients were children and adolescents between about 6 and 16 years of age. From the cysteine through the phenylalanine, the CDR3 covers 13 amino acids. Left in the record is the CDR3 DNA by itself, 39 bases read in frame from the first base. Trimming removed 6 bases from V and 2 bases from J, leaving 10 bases between the germline ends. This entry belongs to a study of post-analysis software for immune sequencing data (dated by TCRdb to between 2015 and 2017). Notes on the research overall: Relapsing-remitting, secondary progressive and progressive-relapsing multiple sclerosis were recorded as disease courses, and subtype annotation was lacking for some patients. The multiple sclerosis patient repertoires were compared with ten to eleven previously published healthy control repertoires from donors aged about 6 to 26 years. A subset of samples was prepared in parallel using single-end sample barcoding, then pooled and co-amplified after Illumina adapter ligation. On the study overall, not on this receptor specifically: When samples were clustered directly using the F measure, samples prepared in the same batch co-clustered strongly, which prompted a batch-effect correction. Multiple sclerosis patients had significantly lower normalized Chao1 diversity than controls, a result that suggests substantial peripheral T-cell clonal expansion. Four to six TRBV segments, including TRBV5-6, TRBV5-1 and TRBV20-1, were significantly more frequent in patients than controls. The control group was slightly older than the multiple sclerosis patient group.

The method was PCR. The listed sequencing device is Illumina HiSeq 2500. To reduce PCR and sequencing biases, unique molecular identifiers were built into the TCR beta cDNA libraries. About 500,000 cDNA molecules were obtained for every 1 to 10 million input T cells, so each molecule roughly corresponded to one T cell. The patient libraries were prepared and sequenced with the same protocol used for the earlier healthy control dataset. Within a given batch, samples were prepared together, multiplexed and sequenced on the same HiSeq lane. Regarding the original processing steps: Raw barcoded reads were processed with MIGEC, and single-read molecular identifier groups were discarded before consensus assembly and CDR3 extraction. Clonotype tables were post-analysed with VDJtools, normalizing diversity by down-sampling all datasets to the smallest sample size. Repertoire overlap clustering matched CDR3 amino acid but not nucleotide sequences to correct batch-related cross-sample contamination. In TCRdb, the public reads were trimmed at Q25 with fastp and aligned with MiXCR, with productive beta chains retained. Every entry covers one CDR3 protein and lists the most common genes and DNA from its rows. For this entry, the V and J calls and clone size follow TCRdb and not the study's own pipeline. The sample data list 650,000 to 900,000 distinct CDR3 sequences, and approximately 44% of these were observed just once. 4.9% of the sample is in the top ten clones.

The receptor chain draws on TRBV12-3 or TRBV12-4 and TRBJ2-5, with the identity of the D gene unclear. Sequenced input: blood. This TCR derives from a girl aged 5 to 17 with multiple sclerosis. The CDR3 protein sequence reads: CASSQDKQETQYF. In nucleotide form, the sequence is TGTGCCAGCAGCCAAGACAAGCAAGAGACCCAGTACTTC.